The entry that follows covers one T cell receptor (beta chain) sequence. A few counts support this clone. This clone's antigen is unknown. Base-call qualities are not available, and no considerably larger clone is one nucleotide away. TCRbeta CDR3 regions were amplified from genomic DNA using the immunoSEQ Assay, a bias-controlled multiplex PCR. In the paper's pipeline: The number of nucleated cells in each sample was estimated from the amplification of reference gene primers within the assay. Sequence reads were collapsed and filtered to measure the absolute abundance of every unique TCRbeta CDR3 rearrangement. For each sample, productive Simpson clonality was calculated as the square root of Simpson's diversity index over productive rearrangements. The table comes from immuneACCESS by way of TCRdb, which keeps in-frame sequences with V and J called. Part of the clones is missing from these tables; in studies checked, under half for an unresolved V gene and the rest for unknown reasons. V, J and clone size reflect that table, while D and trimming were determined from the DNA. Across this sample there are some 28,000 clones, with 70% to 90% seen only once. The top ten clonotypes cover roughly 9.9% of the sample.

This record belongs to a study of blood T cell repertoires in COVID-19 (dated by TCRdb to 2018 to 2020). Turning to the overall study: The collaborator samples originated in the United States, Italy and Spain and spanned the acute and convalescent phases of COVID-19. The material from the prospective study consisted of cDNA or gDNA derived from T cells, B-cell-depleted T cells, or PBMCs. Deeply sampled blood TCRbeta repertoires from subjects exposed to, actively infected with, or recovered from COVID-19 were included in the dataset. The repertoires were released in a freely available public database intended as a resource for research on the immune response to SARS-CoV-2. The samples were drawn from two sources: the first 160 participants of the ongoing ImmuneRACE study, and over 1,000 subjects contributed by 6 global collaborators. Sample metadata almost always included a de-identified subject ID, COVID-19 status, age in years and sex. Where available, HLA class I and class II types were obtained from metadata supplied by the sample provider rather than from assay-based typing.

Each collaborating institution followed its own protocols to collect whole blood in K2EDTA tubes. For TCRbeta analysis, collaborator samples were shipped as frozen whole blood, as isolated PBMCs, or as DNA extracted from either sample type. General study outcomes and caveats: The quantity of clinical and demographic metadata differed by source and by participant and was supplied without curation.

The germline V gene sets CDR1 to SNHLY and CDR2 to FYNNEI. V trim: 6 bases; J trim: 8 bases; unmatched bases: 12. The CDR3 runs 15 residues from the cysteine to the phenylalanine. Left in the record is the CDR3 DNA by itself, 45 bases read in frame from the first base. In this chain, TRBV2 is recombined with TRBJ1-4, and TRBD1 matches 7 of the central bases. Sequenced: peripheral blood. This clonotype was sampled from a human donor in a cohort sampled during active COVID-19. The bases are TGTGCCAGCAGGCCCGACAGGGCTAATAACGAAAAACTGTTTTTT. Its product reads: CASRPDRANNEKLFF.